This T cell receptor (beta chain) was observed in a study of blood T cell repertoires in COVID-19. Study-level information: Sources were T cells, B-cell-depleted T cells, or PBMCs; the material itself was cDNA or gDNA.

In the source study's methods: Counts of nucleated cells, estimated from reference gene primer amplification, were obtained. The assay was immunoSEQ multiplex PCR, and TCRdb's table has in-frame clones only and misses some. V and J calls plus clone size are reproduced from that table; the DNA served to infer D and trimming. In the table there are a few hundred thousand clones, about 88% of which are singletons. With 4 bases clipped from V and 7 bases from J, the junction kept 11 bases outside the gene matches. CDR3 size: 15 residues. In germline, CDR1 is GTSNPN, CDR2 SVGIG (reference sequence). Participants came from some 23 US areas, aged roughly 18 to 90 years. Resolution of symptoms, clearance, or two negative PCRs was present in recovered Cohort 3 donors. This clone occurred once.

Sequencing was done on a sample of PBMCs or T cells enriched from blood (not recorded which). This chain uses TRBV30 with TRBJ2-1; 9 positions match TRBD2. This clonotype originated in a woman aged 50 to 65 who had recovered from COVID-19. The CDR3 region is CAWIFSGSFGNEQFF. CDR3 in DNA: TGTGCCTGGATCTTTAGCGGGAGTTTCGGAAATGAGCAGTTCTTC.